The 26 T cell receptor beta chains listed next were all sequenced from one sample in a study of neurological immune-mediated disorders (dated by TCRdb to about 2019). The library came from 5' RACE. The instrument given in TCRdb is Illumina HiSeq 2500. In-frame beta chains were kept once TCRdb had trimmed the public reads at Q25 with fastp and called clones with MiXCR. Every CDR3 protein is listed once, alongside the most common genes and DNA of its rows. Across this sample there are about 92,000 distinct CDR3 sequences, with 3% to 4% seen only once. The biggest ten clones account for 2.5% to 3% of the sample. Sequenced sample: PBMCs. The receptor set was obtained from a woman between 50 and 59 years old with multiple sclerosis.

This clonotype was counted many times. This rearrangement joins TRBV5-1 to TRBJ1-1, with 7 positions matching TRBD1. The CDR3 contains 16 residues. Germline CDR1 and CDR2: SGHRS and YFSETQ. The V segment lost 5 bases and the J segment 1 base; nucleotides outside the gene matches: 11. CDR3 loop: CASSHGQEFRNTEAFF. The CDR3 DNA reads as TGCGCCAGCAGTCATGGACAGGAATTTAGGAACACTGAAGCTTTCTTT.

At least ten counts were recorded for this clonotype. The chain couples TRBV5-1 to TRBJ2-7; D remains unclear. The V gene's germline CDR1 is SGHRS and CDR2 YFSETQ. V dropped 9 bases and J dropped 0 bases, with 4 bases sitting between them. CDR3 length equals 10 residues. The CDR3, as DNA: TGCGCCACCATCTCCTACGAGCAGTACTTC. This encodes CATISYEQYF.

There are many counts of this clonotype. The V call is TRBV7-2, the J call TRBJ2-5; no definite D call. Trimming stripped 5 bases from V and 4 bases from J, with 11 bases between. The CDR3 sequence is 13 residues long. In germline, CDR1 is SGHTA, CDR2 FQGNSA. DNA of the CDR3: TGTGCCAGCAGCCCTAGGGTCCGAGAGACCCAGTACTTC. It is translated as CASSPRVRETQYF.

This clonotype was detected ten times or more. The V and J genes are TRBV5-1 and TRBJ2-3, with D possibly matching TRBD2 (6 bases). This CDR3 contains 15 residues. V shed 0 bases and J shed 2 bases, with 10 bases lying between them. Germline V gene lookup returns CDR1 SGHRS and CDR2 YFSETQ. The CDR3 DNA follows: TGCGCCAGCAGCTTGGGACTAGTCCACACAGATACGCAGTATTTT. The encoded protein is CASSLGLVHTDTQYF.

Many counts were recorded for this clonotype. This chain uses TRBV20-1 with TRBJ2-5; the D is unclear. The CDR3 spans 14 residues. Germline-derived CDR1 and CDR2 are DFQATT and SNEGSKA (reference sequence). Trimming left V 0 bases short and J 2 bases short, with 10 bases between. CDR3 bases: TGCAGTGCTAGAGACCGAAGCAGGCAAGAGACCCAGTACTTC. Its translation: CSARDRSRQETQYF.

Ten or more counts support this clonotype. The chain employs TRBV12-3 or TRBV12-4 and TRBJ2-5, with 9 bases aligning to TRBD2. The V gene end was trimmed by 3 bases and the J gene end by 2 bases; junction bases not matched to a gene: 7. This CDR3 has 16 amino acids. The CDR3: CASSFTLAGLQETQYF. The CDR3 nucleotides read TGTGCCAGCAGTTTTACCCTAGCGGGATTGCAAGAGACCCAGTACTTC.

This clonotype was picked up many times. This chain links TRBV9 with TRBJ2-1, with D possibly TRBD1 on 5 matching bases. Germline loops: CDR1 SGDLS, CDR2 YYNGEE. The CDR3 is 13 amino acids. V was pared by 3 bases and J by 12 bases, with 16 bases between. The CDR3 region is CASSGHPRDRQFF. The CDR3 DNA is TGTGCCAGCAGCGGACATCCAAGAGACAGGCAGTTCTTC. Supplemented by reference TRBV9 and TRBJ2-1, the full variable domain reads DSGVTQTPKHLITATGQRVTLRCSPRSGDLSVYWYQQSLDQGLQFLIQYYNGEERAKGNILERFSAQQFPDLHSELNLSSLELGDSALYFCASSGHPRDRQFFGPGTRLTVL.

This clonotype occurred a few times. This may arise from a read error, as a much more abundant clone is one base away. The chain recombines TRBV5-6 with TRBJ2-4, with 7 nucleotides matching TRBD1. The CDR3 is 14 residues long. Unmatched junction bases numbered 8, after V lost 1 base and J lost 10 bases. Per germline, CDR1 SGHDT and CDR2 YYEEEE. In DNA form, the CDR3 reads TGTGCCAGCAGCTTGCTACAGGGGAATAAAATTCAGTACTTC. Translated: CASSLLQGNKIQYF.

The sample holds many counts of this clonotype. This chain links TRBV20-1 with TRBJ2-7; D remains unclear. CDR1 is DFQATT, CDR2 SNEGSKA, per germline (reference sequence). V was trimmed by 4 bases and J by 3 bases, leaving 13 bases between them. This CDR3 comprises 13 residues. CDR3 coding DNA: TGCAGTGCTACTTCCGATACCTTCTACGAGCAGTACTTC. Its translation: CSATSDTFYEQYF.

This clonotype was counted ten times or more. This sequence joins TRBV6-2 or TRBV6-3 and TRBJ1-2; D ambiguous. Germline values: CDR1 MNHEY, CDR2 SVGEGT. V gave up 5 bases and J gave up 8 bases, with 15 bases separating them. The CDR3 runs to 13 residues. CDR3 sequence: CASSRPGPEGYTF. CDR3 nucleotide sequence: TGTGCCAGCAGTCGCCCAGGCCCGGAAGGCTACACCTTC.

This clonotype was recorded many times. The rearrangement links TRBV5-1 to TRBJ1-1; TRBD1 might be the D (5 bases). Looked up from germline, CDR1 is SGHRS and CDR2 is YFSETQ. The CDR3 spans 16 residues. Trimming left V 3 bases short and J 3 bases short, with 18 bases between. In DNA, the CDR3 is TGCGCCAGCAGCTATGACCTAGGAGGGGCTCACACTGAAGCTTTCTTT. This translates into CASSYDLGGAHTEAFF.

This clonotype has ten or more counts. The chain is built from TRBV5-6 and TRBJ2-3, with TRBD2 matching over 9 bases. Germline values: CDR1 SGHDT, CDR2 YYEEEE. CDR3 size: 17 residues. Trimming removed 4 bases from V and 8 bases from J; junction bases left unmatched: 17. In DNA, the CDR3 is TGTGCCAGCAGCGGGTGGGCAAGCGGGGGGAAGTCGGTTACGCAGTATTTT. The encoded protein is CASSGWASGGKSVTQYF.

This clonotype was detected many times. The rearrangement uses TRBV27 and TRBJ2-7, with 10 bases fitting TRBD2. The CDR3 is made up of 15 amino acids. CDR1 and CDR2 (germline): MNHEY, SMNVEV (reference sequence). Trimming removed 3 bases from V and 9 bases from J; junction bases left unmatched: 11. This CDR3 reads CASSFPSGGGVVQYF. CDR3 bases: TGTGCCAGCAGTTTCCCTAGCGGGGGAGGAGTAGTGCAGTACTTC.

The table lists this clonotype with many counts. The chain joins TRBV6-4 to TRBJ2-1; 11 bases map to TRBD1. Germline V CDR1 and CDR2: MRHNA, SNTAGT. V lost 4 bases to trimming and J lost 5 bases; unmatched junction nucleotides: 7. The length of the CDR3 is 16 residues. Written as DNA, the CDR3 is TGTGCCAGCAGTGGACCTGGACAGGGGGCAGACAATGAGCAGTTCTTC. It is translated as CASSGPGQGADNEQFF.

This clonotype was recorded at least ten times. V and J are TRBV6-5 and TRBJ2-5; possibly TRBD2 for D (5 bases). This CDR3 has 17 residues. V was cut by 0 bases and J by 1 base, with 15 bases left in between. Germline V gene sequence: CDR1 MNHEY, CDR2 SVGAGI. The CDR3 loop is CASSYSSVRGIQETQYF. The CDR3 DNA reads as TGTGCCAGCAGTTACTCTTCGGTCCGAGGGATCCAAGAGACCCAGTACTTC.

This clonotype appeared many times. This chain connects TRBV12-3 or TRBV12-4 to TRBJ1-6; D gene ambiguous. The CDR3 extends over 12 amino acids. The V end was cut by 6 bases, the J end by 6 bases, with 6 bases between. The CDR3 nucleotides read TGTGCCAGCAGCCAGAGTAATTCACCCCTCCACTTT. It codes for CASSQSNSPLHF.

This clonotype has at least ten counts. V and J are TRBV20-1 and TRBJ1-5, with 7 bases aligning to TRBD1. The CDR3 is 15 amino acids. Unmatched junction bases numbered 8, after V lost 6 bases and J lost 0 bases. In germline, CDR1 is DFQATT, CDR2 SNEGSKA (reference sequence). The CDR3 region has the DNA TGCAGTGCAAGCACAGGGGCTCCTAGCAATCAGCCCCAGCATTTT. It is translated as CSASTGAPSNQPQHF.

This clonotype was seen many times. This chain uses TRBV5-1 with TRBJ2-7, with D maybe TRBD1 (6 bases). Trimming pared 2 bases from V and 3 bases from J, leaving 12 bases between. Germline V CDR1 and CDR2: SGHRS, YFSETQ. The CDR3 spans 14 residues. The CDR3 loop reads CASSLPDSFYEQYF. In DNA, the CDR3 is TGCGCCAGCAGCTTACCGGACAGTTTCTACGAGCAGTACTTC.

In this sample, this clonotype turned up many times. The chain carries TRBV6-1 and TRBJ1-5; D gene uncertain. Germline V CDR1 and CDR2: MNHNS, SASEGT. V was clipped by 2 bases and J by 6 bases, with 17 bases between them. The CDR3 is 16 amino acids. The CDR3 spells CASSETKGWFAQPQHF. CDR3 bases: TGTGCCAGCAGTGAAACGAAGGGATGGTTTGCTCAGCCCCAGCATTTT.

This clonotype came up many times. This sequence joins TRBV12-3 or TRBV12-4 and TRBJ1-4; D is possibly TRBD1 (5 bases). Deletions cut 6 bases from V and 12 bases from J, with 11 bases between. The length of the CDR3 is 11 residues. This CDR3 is CASSQDSQLFF. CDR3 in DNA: TGTGCCAGCAGCCAAGACAGCCAACTGTTTTTT.

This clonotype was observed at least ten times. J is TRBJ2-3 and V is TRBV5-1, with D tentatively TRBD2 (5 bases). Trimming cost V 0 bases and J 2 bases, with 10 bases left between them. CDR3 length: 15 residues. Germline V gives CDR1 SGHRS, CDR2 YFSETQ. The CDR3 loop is CASSLDGKLTDTQYF. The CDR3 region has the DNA TGCGCCAGCAGCTTGGACGGGAAACTCACAGATACGCAGTATTTT.

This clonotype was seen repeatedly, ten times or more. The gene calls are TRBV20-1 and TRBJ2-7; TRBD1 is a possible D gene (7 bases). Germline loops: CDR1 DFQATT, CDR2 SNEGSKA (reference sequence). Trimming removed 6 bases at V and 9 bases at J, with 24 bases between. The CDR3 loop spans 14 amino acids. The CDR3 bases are TGCAGTGCAAGAAGACAGGGAGGCTACGAGGGGCAGTACTTC. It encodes CSARRQGGYEGQYF.

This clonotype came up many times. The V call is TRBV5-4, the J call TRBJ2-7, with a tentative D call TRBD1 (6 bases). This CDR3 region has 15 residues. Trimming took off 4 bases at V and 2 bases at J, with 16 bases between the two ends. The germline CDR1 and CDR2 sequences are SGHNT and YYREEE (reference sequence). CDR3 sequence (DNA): TGTGCCAGCAGCCTCGCGGACAGTCTGGCCTACGAGCAGTACTTC. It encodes CASSLADSLAYEQYF. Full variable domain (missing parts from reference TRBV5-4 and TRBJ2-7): ETGVTQSPTHLIKTRGQQVTLRCSSQSGHNTVSWYQQALGQGPQFIFQYYREEENGRGNFPPRFSGLQFPNYSSELNVNALELDDSALYLCASSLADSLAYEQYFGPGTRLTVT.

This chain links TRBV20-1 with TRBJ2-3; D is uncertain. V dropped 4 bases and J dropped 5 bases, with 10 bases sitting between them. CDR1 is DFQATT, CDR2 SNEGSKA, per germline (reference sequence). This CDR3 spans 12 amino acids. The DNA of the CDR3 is TGCAGTGCTACGCCCAAAATAGATACGCAGTATTTT. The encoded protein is CSATPKIDTQYF.

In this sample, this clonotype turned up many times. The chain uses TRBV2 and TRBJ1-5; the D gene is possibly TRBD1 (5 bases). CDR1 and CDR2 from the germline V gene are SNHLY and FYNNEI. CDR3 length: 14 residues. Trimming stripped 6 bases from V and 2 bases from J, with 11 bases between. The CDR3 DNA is TGTGCCAGCAGGAGGGGTGGTGGCAATCAGCCCCAGCATTTT. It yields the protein CASRRGGGNQPQHF.

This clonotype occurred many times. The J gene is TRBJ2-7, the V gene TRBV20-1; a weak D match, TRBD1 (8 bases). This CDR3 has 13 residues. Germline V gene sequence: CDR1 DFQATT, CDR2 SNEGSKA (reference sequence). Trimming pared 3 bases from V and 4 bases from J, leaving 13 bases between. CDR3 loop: CSASTGGGYEQYF. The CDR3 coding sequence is TGCAGTGCTAGCACAGGGGGGGGATACGAGCAGTACTTC.